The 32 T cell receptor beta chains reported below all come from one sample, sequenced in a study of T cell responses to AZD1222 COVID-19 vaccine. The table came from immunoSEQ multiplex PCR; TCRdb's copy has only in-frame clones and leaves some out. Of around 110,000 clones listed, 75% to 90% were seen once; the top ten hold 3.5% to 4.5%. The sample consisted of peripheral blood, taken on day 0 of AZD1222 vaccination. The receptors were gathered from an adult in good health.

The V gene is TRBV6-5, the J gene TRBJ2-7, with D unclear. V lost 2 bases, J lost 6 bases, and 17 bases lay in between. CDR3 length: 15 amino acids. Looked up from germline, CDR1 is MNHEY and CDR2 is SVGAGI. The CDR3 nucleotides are TGTGCCAGCAGTTACCCGGGTAAGGGCCAGAGCGAGCAGTACTTC. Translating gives CASSYPGKGQSEQYF.

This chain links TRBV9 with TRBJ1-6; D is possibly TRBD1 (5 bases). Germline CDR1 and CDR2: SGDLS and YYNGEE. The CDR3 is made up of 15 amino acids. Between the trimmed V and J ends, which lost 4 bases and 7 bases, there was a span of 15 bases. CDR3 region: CASSSTPGPNSPLHF. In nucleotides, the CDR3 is TGTGCCAGCAGCTCTACGCCGGGGCCGAATTCACCCCTCCACTTT.

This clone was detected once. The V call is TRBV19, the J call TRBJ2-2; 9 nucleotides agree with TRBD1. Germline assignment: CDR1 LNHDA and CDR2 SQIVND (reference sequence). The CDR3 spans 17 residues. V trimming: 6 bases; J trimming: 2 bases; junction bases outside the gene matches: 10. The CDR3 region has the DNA TGTGCCAGTAGAAACAATCCGGGACAGGGTAACACCGGGGAGCTGTTTTTT. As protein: CASRNNPGQGNTGELFF.

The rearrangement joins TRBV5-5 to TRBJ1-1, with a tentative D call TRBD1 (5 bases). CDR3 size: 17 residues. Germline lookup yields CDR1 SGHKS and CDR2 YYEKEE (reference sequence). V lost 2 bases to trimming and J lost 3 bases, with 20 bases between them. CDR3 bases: TGTGCCAGCAGCTTAGAATTGGTTAGGACCAGGGACACTGAAGCTTTCTTT. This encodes CASSLELVRTRDTEAFF.

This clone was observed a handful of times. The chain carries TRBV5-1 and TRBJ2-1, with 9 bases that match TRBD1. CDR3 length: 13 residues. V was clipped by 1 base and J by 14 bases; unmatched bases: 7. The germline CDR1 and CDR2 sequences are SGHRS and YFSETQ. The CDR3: CASSLSPGDREFF. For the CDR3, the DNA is TGCGCCAGCAGCTTGTCCCCGGGGGACAGGGAGTTCTTC.

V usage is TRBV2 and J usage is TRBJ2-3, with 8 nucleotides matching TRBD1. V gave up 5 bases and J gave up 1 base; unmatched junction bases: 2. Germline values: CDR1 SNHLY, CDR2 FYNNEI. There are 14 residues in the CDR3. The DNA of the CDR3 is TGTGCCAGCAGTTCGGACAGGGGCACAGATACGCAGTATTTT. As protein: CASSSDRGTDTQYF.

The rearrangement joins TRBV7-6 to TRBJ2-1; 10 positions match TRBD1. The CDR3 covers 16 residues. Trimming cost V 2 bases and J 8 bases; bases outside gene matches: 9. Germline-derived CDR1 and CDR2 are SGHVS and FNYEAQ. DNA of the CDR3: TGTGCCAGCAGCTTAAAGGGGACAGGGGTGTTCGATGAGCAGTTCTTC. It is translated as CASSLKGTGVFDEQFF. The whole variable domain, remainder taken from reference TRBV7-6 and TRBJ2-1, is GAGVSQSPRYKVTKRGQDVALRCDPISGHVSLYWYRQALGQGPEFLTYFNYEAQQDKSGLPNDRFSAERPEGSISTLTIQRTEQRDSAMYRCASSLKGTGVFDEQFFGPGTRLTVL.

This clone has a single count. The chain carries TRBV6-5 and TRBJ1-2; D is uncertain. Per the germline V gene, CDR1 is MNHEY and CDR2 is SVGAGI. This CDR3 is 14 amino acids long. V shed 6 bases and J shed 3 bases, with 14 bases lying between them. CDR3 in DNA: TGTGCCAGCAGACCTACATGGGGAGACTATGGCTACACCTTC. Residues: CASRPTWGDYGYTF.

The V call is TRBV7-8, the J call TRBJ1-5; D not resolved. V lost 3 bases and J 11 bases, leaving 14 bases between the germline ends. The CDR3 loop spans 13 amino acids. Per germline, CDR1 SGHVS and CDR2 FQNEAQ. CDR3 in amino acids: CASSFSQGRSQHF. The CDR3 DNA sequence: TGTGCCAGCAGCTTTTCGCAAGGAAGGTCCCAGCATTTT.

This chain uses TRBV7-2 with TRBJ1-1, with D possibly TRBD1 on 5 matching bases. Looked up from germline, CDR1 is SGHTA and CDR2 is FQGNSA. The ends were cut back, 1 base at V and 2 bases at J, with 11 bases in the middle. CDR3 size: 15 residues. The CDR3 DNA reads TGTGCCAGCAGCTTAGATGACAGACGTAACACTGAAGCTTTCTTT. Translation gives CASSLDDRRNTEAFF.

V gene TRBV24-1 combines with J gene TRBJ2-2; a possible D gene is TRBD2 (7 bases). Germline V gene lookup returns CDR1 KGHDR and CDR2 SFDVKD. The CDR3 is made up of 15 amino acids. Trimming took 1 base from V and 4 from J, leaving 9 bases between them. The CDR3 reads CATSDLGGGTGELFF. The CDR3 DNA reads TGTGCCACCAGTGATTTAGGGGGGGGCACCGGGGAGCTGTTTTTT.

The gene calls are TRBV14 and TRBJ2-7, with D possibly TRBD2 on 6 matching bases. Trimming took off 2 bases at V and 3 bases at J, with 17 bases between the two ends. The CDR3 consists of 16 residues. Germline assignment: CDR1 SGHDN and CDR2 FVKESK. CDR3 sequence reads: CASSQSSRWEVYEQYF. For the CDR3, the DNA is TGTGCCAGCAGCCAATCCAGTCGATGGGAGGTCTACGAGCAGTACTTC.

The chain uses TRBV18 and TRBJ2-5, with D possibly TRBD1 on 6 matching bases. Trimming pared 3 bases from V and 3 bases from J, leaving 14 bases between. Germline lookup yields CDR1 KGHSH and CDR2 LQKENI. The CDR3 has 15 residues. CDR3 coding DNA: TGTGCCAGCTCACCGTACAGAGGGGGTAAAGAGACCCAGTACTTC. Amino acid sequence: CASSPYRGGKETQYF. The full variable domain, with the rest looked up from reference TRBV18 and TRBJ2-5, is NAGVMQNPRHLVRRRGQEARLRCSPMKGHSHVYWYRQLPEEGLKFMVYLQKENIIDESGMPKERFSAEFPKEGPSILRIQQVVRGDSAAYFCASSPYRGGKETQYFGPGTRLLVL.

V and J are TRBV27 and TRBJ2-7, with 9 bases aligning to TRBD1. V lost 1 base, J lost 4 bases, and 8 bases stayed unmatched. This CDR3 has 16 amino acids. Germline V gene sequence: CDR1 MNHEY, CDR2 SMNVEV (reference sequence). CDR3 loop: CASSLYRDRDNYEQYF. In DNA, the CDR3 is TGTGCCAGCAGTTTATACCGGGACAGGGATAATTACGAGCAGTACTTC.

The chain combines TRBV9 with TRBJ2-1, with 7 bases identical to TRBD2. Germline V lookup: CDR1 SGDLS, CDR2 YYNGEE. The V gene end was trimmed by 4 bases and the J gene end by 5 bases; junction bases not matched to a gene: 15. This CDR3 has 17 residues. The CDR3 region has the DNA TGTGCCAGCAGCTCCCCCAGGGACTACGGAGTGGACAATGAGCAGTTCTTC. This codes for CASSSPRDYGVDNEQFF.

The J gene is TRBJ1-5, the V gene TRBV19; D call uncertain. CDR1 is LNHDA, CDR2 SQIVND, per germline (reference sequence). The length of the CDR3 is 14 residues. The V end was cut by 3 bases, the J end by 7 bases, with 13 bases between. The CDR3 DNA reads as TGTGCCAGTAGTATGCGCGGGGTGGGCCAGCCCCAGCATTTT. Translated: CASSMRGVGQPQHF. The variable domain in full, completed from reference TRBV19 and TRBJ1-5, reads DGGITQSPKYLFRKEGQNVTLSCEQNLNHDAMYWYRQDPGQGLRLIYYSQIVNDFQKGDIAEGYSVSREKKESFPLTVTSAQKNPTAFYLCASSMRGVGQPQHFGDGTRLSIL.

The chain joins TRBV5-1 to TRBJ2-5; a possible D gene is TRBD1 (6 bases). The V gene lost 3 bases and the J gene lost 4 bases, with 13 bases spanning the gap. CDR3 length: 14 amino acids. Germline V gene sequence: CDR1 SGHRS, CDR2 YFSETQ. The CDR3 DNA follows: TGCGCCAGCAGCTCGACGACAGGATCAGAGACCCAGTACTTC. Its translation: CASSSTTGSETQYF.

The CDR3 nucleotides read TGTGCCAGCAATTGGGTCACCGGGGGATCACCCCTCCACTTT. Translated: CASNWVTGGSPLHF. The genes are TRBV2 and TRBJ1-6; a weak D match, TRBD1 (5 bases). Germline V gene data show CDR1 as SNHLY and CDR2 as FYNNEI. Trimming removed 7 bases at V and 10 bases at J, with 17 bases between. This CDR3 comprises 14 residues.

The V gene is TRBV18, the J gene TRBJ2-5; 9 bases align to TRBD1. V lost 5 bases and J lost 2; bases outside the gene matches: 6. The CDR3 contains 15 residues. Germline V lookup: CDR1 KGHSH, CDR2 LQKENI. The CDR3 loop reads CASSANGQGQETQYF. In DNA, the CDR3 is TGTGCCAGCTCAGCAAACGGACAGGGGCAAGAGACCCAGTACTTC.

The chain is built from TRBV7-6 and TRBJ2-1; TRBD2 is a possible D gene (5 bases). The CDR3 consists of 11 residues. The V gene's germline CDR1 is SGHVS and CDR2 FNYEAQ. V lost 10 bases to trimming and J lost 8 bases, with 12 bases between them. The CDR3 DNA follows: TGTGCCATCAAGATGGAGGATGAGCAGTTCTTC. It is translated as CAIKMEDEQFF.

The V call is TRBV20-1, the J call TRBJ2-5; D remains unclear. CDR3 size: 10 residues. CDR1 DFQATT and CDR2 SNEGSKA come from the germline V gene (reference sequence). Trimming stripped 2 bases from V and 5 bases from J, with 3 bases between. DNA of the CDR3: TGCAGTGCTAGACGTGAGACCCAGTACTTC. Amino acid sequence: CSARRETQYF.

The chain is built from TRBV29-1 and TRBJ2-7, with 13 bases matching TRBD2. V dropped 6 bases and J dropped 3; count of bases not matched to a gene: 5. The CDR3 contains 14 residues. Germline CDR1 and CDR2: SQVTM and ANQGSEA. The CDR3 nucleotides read TGCAGCGTCCTGGGACTAGCGGGACGCTACGAGCAGTACTTC. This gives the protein CSVLGLAGRYEQYF.

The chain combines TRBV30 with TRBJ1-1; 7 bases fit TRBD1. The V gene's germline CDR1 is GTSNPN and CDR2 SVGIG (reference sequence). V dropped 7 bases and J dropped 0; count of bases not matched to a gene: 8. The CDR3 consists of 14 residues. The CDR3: CAFDRVDMNTEAFF. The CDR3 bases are TGTGCCTTCGACAGGGTTGACATGAACACTGAAGCTTTCTTT.

CDR3 sequence reads: CASSKIQGDYGYTF. The DNA for the CDR3 is TGTGCCAGCAGCAAGATCCAGGGGGACTATGGCTACACCTTC. This chain joins TRBV7-8 and TRBJ1-2; TRBD1 matches 7 bases. The trim removed 5 bases at V and 3 bases at J, leaving 6 bases unmatched. Germline V gene sequence: CDR1 SGHVS, CDR2 FQNEAQ. CDR3 size: 14 residues.

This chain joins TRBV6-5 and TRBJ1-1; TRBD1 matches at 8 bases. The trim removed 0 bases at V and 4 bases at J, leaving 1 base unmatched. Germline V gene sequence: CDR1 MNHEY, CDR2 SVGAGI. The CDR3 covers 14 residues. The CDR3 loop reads CASSYSGTGTEAFF. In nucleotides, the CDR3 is TGTGCCAGCAGTTACTCGGGGACAGGCACTGAAGCTTTCTTT.

The CDR3 reads CASSQLGNYGYTF. The CDR3 DNA is TGCGCCAGCAGCCAATTGGGAAACTATGGCTACACCTTC. V is TRBV4-1 and J is TRBJ1-2; no clear D. The V gene's germline CDR1 is MGHRA and CDR2 YSYEKL. CDR3 size: 13 residues. Deletions cut 2 bases from V and 2 bases from J, with 6 bases between.

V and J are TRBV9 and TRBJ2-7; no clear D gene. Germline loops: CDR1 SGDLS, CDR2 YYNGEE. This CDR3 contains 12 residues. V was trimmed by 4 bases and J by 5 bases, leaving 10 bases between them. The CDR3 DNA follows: TGTGCCAGCAGCCCTCCAAGCCACGAGCAGTACTTC. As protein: CASSPPSHEQYF. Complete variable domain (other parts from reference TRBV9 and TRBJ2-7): DSGVTQTPKHLITATGQRVTLRCSPRSGDLSVYWYQQSLDQGLQFLIQYYNGEERAKGNILERFSAQQFPDLHSELNLSSLELGDSALYFCASSPPSHEQYFGPGTRLTVT.

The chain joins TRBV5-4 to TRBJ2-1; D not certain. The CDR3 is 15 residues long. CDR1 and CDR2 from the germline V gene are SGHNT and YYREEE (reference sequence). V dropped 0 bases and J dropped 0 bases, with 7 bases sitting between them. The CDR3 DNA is TGTGCCAGCAGCTTGGCTTCCAGCTCCTACAATGAGCAGTTCTTC. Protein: CASSLASSSYNEQFF.

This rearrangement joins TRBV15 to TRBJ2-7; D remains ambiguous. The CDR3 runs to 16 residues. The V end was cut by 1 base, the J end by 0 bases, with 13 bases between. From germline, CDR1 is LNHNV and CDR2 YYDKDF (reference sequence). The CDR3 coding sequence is TGTGCCACCAGCAGAGTCCGCAGTCTGGACTCCTACGAGCAGTACTTC. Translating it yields CATSRVRSLDSYEQYF.

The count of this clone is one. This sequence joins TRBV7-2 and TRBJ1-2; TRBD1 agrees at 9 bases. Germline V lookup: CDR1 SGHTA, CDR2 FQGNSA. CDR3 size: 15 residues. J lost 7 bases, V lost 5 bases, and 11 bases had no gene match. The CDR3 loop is CASSHHRDRDFGYTF. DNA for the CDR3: TGTGCCAGCAGCCACCACCGGGACAGGGACTTTGGCTACACCTTC.

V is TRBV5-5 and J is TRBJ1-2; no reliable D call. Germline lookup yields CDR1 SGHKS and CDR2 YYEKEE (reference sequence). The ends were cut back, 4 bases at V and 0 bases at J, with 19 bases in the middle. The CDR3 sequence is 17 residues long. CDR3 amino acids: CASSRNSLGTSNYGYTF. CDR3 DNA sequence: TGTGCCAGCAGCCGCAATTCCCTAGGCACGTCTAACTATGGCTACACCTTC.

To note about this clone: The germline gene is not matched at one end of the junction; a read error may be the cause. The CDR3 coding sequence is TGCGCCTCGGGCGGGAGCTCCTACGAGCAGTACTTC. This translates into CASGGSSYEQYF. The chain couples TRBV6-5 to TRBJ2-7; 7 nucleotides align to TRBD2. In germline, CDR1 is MNHEY, CDR2 SVGAGI. The CDR3 covers 12 residues.